These 20 T cell receptor beta chains were sequenced from one sample in a study of blood T cell repertoires in COVID-19. The table came from immunoSEQ multiplex PCR; TCRdb's copy has only in-frame clones and leaves some out. The sample holds hundreds of thousands of clones, around nine tenths seen once. Sequencing was done on a sample of PBMCs or T cells enriched from blood (not recorded which). These receptors originate from a woman between 18 and 29 years old who had been exposed to COVID-19.

The sample holds one count of this clone. V and J are TRBV3-1 (or the pseudogene TRBV3-2) and TRBJ2-3; D is possibly TRBD1 (6 bases). Looked up from germline, CDR1 is LGHDT and CDR2 is YNNKEL (reference sequence). Trimming cost V 0 bases and J 2 bases, with 9 bases left between them. The CDR3 totals 15 residues. The CDR3 spells CASSQEDRITDTQYF. The CDR3 nucleotides are TGTGCCAGCAGCCAAGAAGACAGGATCACAGATACGCAGTATTTT.

The rearrangement links TRBV7-9 to TRBJ2-7; D is ambiguous. Germline loops: CDR1 SEHNR, CDR2 FQNEAQ (reference sequence). This CDR3 has 11 residues. Trimming removed 4 bases from V and 7 bases from J, with 8 bases in between. In nucleotides, the CDR3 is TGTGCCAGCAGCTCCTTCGGGGAGCAGTACTTC. It specifies CASSSFGEQYF.

The genes are TRBV7-8 and TRBJ2-1; the D gene is possibly TRBD2 (6 bases). The CDR3 contains 15 residues. V was clipped by 7 bases and J by 9 bases, with 22 bases between them. Germline values: CDR1 SGHVS, CDR2 FQNEAQ. For the CDR3, the DNA is TGTGCCAGCACCCTAAGACGGCAGGGAGGTGCTGAGCAGTTCTTC. Translated: CASTLRRQGGAEQFF.

This chain uses TRBV18 with TRBJ1-3; 7 bases agree with TRBD1. Germline assignment: CDR1 KGHSH and CDR2 LQKENI. The J segment lost 3 bases and the V segment lost 3 bases, leaving 8 bases of the junction unmatched. The CDR3 is 16 amino acids. This chain's CDR3 is CASSPVQGSGGNTIYF. In nucleotides, the CDR3 is TGTGCCAGCTCACCGGTACAGGGGTCAGGTGGAAACACCATATATTTT.

The chain carries TRBV28 and TRBJ2-7, with 7 bases that match TRBD1. The V gene end was trimmed by 6 bases and the J gene end by 4 bases; junction bases not matched to a gene: 3. This CDR3 spans 12 amino acids. CDR1 is MDHEN, CDR2 SYDVKM, per germline. Here the CDR3 DNA reads TGTGCCAGCAGACTGACAGGGTACGAGCAGTACTTC. Residues: CASRLTGYEQYF.

This sequence joins TRBV7-2 and TRBJ2-1; TRBD2 matches at 11 bases. The CDR3 is made up of 15 amino acids. The germline V gene encodes CDR1 SGHTA and CDR2 FQGNSA. Trimming at V came to 5 bases and at J to 3 bases, leaving 3 bases not matched to a gene. The CDR3 DNA reads TGTGCCAGCAGCCCAACTAGCGGGGGCTACAATGAGCAGTTCTTC. Protein: CASSPTSGGYNEQFF.

The chain combines TRBV4-3 with TRBJ2-2, with 9 nucleotides matching TRBD2. V lost 2 bases, J lost 4 bases, and 2 bases stayed unmatched. The CDR3 is 15 amino acids. Germline V gives CDR1 LGHNA, CDR2 YSLEER. DNA for the CDR3: TGCGCCAGCAGCCAAAGCGGGGGGTTCACCGGGGAGCTGTTTTTT. It translates to CASSQSGGFTGELFF.

This chain connects TRBV7-8 to TRBJ2-7; a possible D gene is TRBD2 (5 bases). Between the trimmed V and J ends, which lost 0 bases and 1 base, there was a span of 10 bases. Germline-derived CDR1 and CDR2 are SGHVS and FQNEAQ. CDR3 size: 15 residues. This CDR3 reads CASSLAGVSSYEQYF. Written as DNA, the CDR3 is TGTGCCAGCAGCTTAGCGGGAGTATCATCCTACGAGCAGTACTTC.

The chain joins TRBV10-2 to TRBJ2-7; TRBD1 is a possible D gene (5 bases). The germline CDR1 and CDR2 sequences are WSHSY and SAAADI. V shed 3 bases and J shed 5 bases, with 14 bases lying between them. The CDR3 runs 14 residues. Here the CDR3 DNA reads TGCGCCAGCAGTGACTTCGACAGTACCAACGAGCAGTACTTC. This encodes CASSDFDSTNEQYF.

This sequence joins TRBV10-2 and TRBJ2-7; TRBD1 matches at 10 bases. Per germline, CDR1 WSHSY and CDR2 SAAADI. CDR3 length: 14 amino acids. V lost 10 bases, J lost 2 bases, and 8 bases stayed unmatched. The CDR3 bases are TGCGCCACCTACCCGGGACAGGGGCCCTACGAGCAGTACTTC. Translation: CATYPGQGPYEQYF.

The rearrangement links TRBV6-4 to TRBJ1-4, with D possibly matching TRBD1 (6 bases). Germline V lookup: CDR1 MRHNA, CDR2 SNTAGT. V lost 4 bases and J 3 bases, leaving 9 bases between the germline ends. The CDR3 totals 14 residues. The CDR3 region is CASSAGTPNEKLFF. The CDR3 bases are TGTGCCAGCAGTGCCGGGACACCTAATGAAAAACTGTTTTTT.

V is TRBV28 and J is TRBJ2-1; TRBD2 agrees at 10 bases. CDR3 length equals 17 residues. Germline V gene data show CDR1 as MDHEN and CDR2 as SYDVKM. V lost 3 bases and J lost 5; bases outside the gene matches: 10. The CDR3 loop is CASSFTPSGRADNEQFF. CDR3 in DNA: TGTGCCAGCAGTTTTACCCCCAGCGGGAGGGCCGACAATGAGCAGTTCTTC.

The J gene is TRBJ2-2, the V gene TRBV28, with 7 bases fitting TRBD2. Germline CDR1 MDHEN, CDR2 SYDVKM. The CDR3 has 14 residues. V lost 3 bases and J lost 4; bases outside the gene matches: 2. The CDR3 reads CASSFGGGTGELFF. The DNA for the CDR3 is TGTGCCAGCAGTTTCGGCGGGGGCACCGGGGAGCTGTTTTTT.

The chain is built from TRBV10-1 and TRBJ2-7; D perhaps matches TRBD1 (6 bases). The CDR3 has 12 residues. Trimming took off 2 bases at V and 12 bases at J, with 14 bases between the two ends. Germline loops: CDR1 WNHNN, CDR2 SYGVQD (reference sequence). Written as DNA, the CDR3 is TGCGCCAGCAGTGAGAAACAGGGACGTCGGTACTTC. Its protein product is CASSEKQGRRYF.

The chain carries TRBV12-3 or TRBV12-4 and TRBJ1-1; D is possibly TRBD1 (6 bases). This CDR3 contains 12 residues. The V end was cut by 10 bases, the J end by 5 bases, with 14 bases between. The CDR3 spells CANQGLGTEAFF. The CDR3 DNA reads TGTGCCAACCAGGGGTTGGGGACTGAAGCTTTCTTT.

J is TRBJ1-4 and V is TRBV28, with a possible D match to TRBD1 (5 bases). This CDR3 has 17 amino acids. CDR1 is MDHEN and CDR2 is SYDVKM in the germline V gene. V shed 3 bases and J shed 8 bases, with 22 bases lying between them. The CDR3 nucleotides are TGTGCCAGCAGTTTCCCCCCATCATCAGACAGATCCGAAAAACTGTTTTTT. Protein: CASSFPPSSDRSEKLFF.

This sequence joins TRBV5-1 and TRBJ2-4; TRBD2 aligns across 12 bases. The CDR3 totals 18 residues. V was clipped by 4 bases and J by 7 bases; unmatched bases: 15. Germline loops: CDR1 SGHRS, CDR2 YFSETQ. The CDR3 bases are TGCGCCAGCAGCCCCTGGACTAGCGGGAATCCCCTAAACAACATTCAGTACTTC. It translates to CASSPWTSGNPLNNIQYF.

DNA for the CDR3: TGTGCCAGCAGGTCCGGGACAGCAGCCTACGAGCAGTACTTC. Amino acids: CASRSGTAAYEQYF. This sequence joins TRBV6-5 and TRBJ2-7; 7 bases agree with TRBD1. CDR1 is MNHEY, CDR2 SVGAGI, per germline. With V trimmed by 6 bases and J by 2 bases, 7 bases remained unmatched. This CDR3 region has 14 residues.

J is TRBJ2-1 and V is TRBV14, with 12 bases fitting TRBD1. V lost 5 bases, J lost 9 bases, and 8 bases stayed unmatched. CDR1 SGHDN and CDR2 FVKESK come from the germline V gene. The CDR3 is 15 amino acids. The CDR3 DNA follows: TGTGCCAGCAGCAAATCCGGGACAGGGGGCGCTGAGCAGTTCTTC. The encoded protein is CASSKSGTGGAEQFF.

This chain uses TRBV18 with TRBJ2-7; D is unresolved. Germline lookup yields CDR1 KGHSH and CDR2 LQKENI. The CDR3 loop spans 13 amino acids. Trimming stripped 6 bases from V and 5 bases from J, with 14 bases between. The CDR3 reads CASSSARLDEQYF. CDR3 in DNA: TGTGCCAGCTCGTCGGCGAGGTTAGACGAGCAGTACTTC.